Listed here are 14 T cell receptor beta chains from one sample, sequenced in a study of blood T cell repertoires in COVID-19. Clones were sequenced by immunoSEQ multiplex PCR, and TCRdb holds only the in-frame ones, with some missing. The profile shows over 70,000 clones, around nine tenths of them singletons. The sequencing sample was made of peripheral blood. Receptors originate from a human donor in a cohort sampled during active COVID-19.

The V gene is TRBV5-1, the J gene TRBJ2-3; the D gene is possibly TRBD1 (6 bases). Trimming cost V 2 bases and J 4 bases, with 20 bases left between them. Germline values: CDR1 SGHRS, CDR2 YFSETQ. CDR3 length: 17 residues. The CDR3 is CASSFGPGQGSADTQYF. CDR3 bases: TGCGCCAGCAGCTTTGGGCCGGGACAAGGTTCCGCAGATACGCAGTATTTT.

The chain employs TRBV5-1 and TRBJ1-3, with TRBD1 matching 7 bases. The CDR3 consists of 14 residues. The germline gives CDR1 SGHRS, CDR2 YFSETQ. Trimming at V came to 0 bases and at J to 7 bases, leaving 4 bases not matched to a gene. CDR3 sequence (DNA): TGCGCCAGCAGCTTGGGAGGGGGCGAGAACACCATATATTTT. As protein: CASSLGGGENTIYF.

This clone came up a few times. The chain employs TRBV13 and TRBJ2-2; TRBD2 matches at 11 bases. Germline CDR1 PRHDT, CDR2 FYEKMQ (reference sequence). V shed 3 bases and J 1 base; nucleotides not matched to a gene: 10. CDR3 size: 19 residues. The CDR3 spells CASSFSYLTSGRNTGELFF. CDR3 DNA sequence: TGTGCCAGCAGCTTCTCCTACCTTACTAGCGGGAGGAACACCGGGGAGCTGTTTTTT. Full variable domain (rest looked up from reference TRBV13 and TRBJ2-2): AAGVIQSPRHLIKEKRETATLKCYPIPRHDTVYWYQQGPGQDPQFLISFYEKMQSDKGSIPDRFSAQQFSDYHSELNMSSLELGDSALYFCASSFSYLTSGRNTGELFFGEGSRLTVL.

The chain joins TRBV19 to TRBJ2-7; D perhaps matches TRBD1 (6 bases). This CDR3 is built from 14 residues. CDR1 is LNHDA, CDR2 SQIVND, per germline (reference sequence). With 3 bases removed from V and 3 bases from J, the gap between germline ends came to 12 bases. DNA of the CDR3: TGTGCCAGTAGTATCCCAGGGGCCCTCTACGAGCAGTACTTC. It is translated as CASSIPGALYEQYF. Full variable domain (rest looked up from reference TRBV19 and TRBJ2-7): DGGITQSPKYLFRKEGQNVTLSCEQNLNHDAMYWYRQDPGQGLRLIYYSQIVNDFQKGDIAEGYSVSREKKESFPLTVTSAQKNPTAFYLCASSIPGALYEQYFGPGTRLTVT.

CDR3 in DNA: TGTGCCAGTAGGGATTCGGGAGTTGAGACCCAGTACTTC. Protein: CASRDSGVETQYF. V is TRBV7-9 and J is TRBJ2-5; TRBD2 might be the D (6 bases). Trimming pared 9 bases from V and 5 bases from J, leaving 16 bases between. The CDR3 runs to 13 residues. Germline values: CDR1 SEHNR, CDR2 FQNEAQ (reference sequence).

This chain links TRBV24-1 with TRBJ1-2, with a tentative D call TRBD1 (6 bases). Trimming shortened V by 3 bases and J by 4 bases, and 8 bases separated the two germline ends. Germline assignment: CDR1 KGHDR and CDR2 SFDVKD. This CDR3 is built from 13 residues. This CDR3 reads CATSDTGSYGYTF. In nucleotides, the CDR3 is TGTGCCACCAGTGATACAGGGAGCTATGGCTACACCTTC.

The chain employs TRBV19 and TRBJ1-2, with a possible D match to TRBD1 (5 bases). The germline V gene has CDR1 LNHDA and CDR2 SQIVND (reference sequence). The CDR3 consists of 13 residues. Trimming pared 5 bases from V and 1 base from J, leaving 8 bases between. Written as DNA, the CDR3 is TGTGCCAGTAGTCTCGACAGTAACTATGGCTACACCTTC. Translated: CASSLDSNYGYTF.

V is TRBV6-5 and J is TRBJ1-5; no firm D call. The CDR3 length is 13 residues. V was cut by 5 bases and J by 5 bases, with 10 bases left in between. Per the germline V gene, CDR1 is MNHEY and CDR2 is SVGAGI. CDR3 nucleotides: TGTGCCAGCAGTACCCAACTGGATCAGCCCCAGCATTTT. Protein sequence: CASSTQLDQPQHF.

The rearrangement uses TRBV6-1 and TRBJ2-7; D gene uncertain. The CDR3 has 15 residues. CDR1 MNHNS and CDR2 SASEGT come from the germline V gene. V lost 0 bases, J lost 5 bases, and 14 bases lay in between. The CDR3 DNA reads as TGTGCCAGCAGTGAAGCTCGGCCAGGTAACAACGAGCAGTACTTC. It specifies CASSEARPGNNEQYF.

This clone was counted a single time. The CDR3: CASVSGVRNEQFF. The CDR3 nucleotides read TGTGCTAGTGTTTCAGGGGTTAGGAATGAGCAGTTCTTC. The rearrangement joins TRBV12-5 to TRBJ2-1, with a weak D call TRBD1 (6 bases). The CDR3 spans 13 residues. V was shortened by 7 bases and J by 7 bases, with 14 bases between the two germline ends. Germline CDR1 reads LGHNT; CDR2 reads FRNRAP.

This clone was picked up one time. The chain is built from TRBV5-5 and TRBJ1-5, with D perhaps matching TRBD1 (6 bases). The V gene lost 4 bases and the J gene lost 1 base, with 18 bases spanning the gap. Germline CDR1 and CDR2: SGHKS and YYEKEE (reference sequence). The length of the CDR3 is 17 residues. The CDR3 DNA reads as TGTGCCAGCAGCGTAAAGATACAGGGAATGAGCAATCAGCCCCAGCATTTT. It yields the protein CASSVKIQGMSNQPQHF.

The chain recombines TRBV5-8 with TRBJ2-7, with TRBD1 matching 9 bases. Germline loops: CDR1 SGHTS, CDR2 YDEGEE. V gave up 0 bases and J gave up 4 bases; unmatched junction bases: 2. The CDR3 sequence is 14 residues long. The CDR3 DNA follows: TGTGCCAGCAGCTTGGTCGGACAGGGGTACGAGCAGTACTTC. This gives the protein CASSLVGQGYEQYF.

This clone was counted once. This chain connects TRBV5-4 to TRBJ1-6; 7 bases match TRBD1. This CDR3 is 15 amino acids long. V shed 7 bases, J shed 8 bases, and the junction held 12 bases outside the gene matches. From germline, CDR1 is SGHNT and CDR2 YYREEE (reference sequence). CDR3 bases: TGTGCCAGCTTTCAAGGGGGCAGGGACTATTCACCCCTCCACTTT. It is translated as CASFQGGRDYSPLHF.

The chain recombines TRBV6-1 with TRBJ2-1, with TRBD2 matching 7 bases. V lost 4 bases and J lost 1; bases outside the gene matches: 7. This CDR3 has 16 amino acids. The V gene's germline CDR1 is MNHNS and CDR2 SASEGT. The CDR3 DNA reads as TGTGCCAGCAGTGGGATGGGAGCGGGGTCCTACAATGAGCAGTTCTTC. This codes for CASSGMGAGSYNEQFF.